These 32 T cell receptor beta chains came from one sample sequenced in a study of tissue T cells after allogeneic stem cell transplantation. The repertoire was sequenced with immunoSEQ multiplex PCR; TCRdb's copy has only in-frame clones and lacks some. The data hold roughly 7,300 clones, with 50% to 55% observed a single time. Time point indicated: mouse harvest day 7 after allogeneic transplant. The graft held 10^6 splenic CD5+ T cells and 10^7 T-cell-depleted bone marrow cells. The specimen was gut tissue. These receptors were obtained from a female BALB/c mouse given C57BL/6 T cells with graft-versus-host disease after an allogeneic hematopoietic cell transplant.

To note about this clone: These gene names are mouse names. From the germline J gene comes the end of the CDR3, since the read stops 1 residue before it. The rearrangement links TRBV13-1 to TRBJ2-1; TRBD2 matches at 9 bases. J was trimmed by 4 bases and V by 5 bases; bases with no gene match: 4. CDR1 and CDR2 (germline): NSHNY, SYGAGN. CDR3 length equals 14 residues. CDR3: CASSAGGGYAEQFF. Incomplete CDR3 DNA: TGTGCCAGCAGCGCTGGGGGGGGGTATGCTGAGCAGTTC.

About this clone itself: Genes and germline come from the mouse. The read halts 1 residue ahead of the CDR3 end, with the missing end drawn from the germline J gene. The rearrangement links TRBV13-2 to TRBJ2-5; 7 bases map to TRBD2. CDR1 NNHNN and CDR2 SYGAGS come from the germline V gene (reference sequence). J was trimmed by 3 bases and V by 3 bases; bases with no gene match: 4. There are 14 residues in the CDR3. The covered CDR3 bases are TGTGCCAGCGGTGGCCCGGGGGGGCAAGACACCCAGTAC. Protein product: CASGGPGGQDTQY. The complete CDR3 reads CASGGPGGQDTQYF.

Only a few counts were recorded for this clone. Germline and genes: mouse. With the read ending 1 residue before the CDR3 end, the germline J gene is used to fill in that end. The chain recombines TRBV13-1 with TRBJ2-7, with TRBD2 matching over 9 bases. V lost 2 bases and J lost 4; bases outside the gene matches: 4. Germline V gene data show CDR1 as NSHNY and CDR2 as SYGAGN. The CDR3 sequence is 14 residues long. The CDR3 loop reads CASSEVGGAYEQYF. CDR3 DNA, as far as it was read: TGTGCCAGCAGTGAGGTTGGGGGGGCATATGAACAGTAC.

Notes on this clone: The gene symbols are mouse symbols. The part of the CDR3 DNA that was read is TGTGCCAGCAGGGACATCCAAGACACCCAGTAC. Amino acid sequence: CASRDIQDTQY. The CDR3 in full is CASRDIQDTQYF. The chain carries TRBV19 and TRBJ2-5; D may be TRBD1 (5 bases). The DNA ends 1 residue before the CDR3 does, and the rest of the CDR3 is filled in from the germline J gene. The V end was cut by 5 bases, the J end by 2 bases, with 6 bases between. CDR3 length equals 12 residues. CDR1 and CDR2 (germline): FNHDT, SITEND (reference sequence).

Regarding this clone: Mouse germline and gene names are used. The CDR3 extends 1 residue past the end of the read, so its final part is completed from the germline J gene. V usage is TRBV12-1 and J usage is TRBJ1-4, with 8 bases aligning to TRBD1. The CDR3 consists of 15 residues. Trimming cost V 3 bases and J 3 bases; bases outside gene matches: 5. Germline-derived CDR1 and CDR2 are SGHSN and HYEKVE. The CDR3 DNA, read in part, is TGTGCCAGCTCTGCCCGACAGGGGACCAACGAAAGATTATTT. Translation gives CASSARQGTNERLF. The whole CDR3 reads CASSARQGTNERLFF.

By proportion, this clone is medium-sized. Gene names are mouse gene names. The read halts 1 residue ahead of the CDR3 end, with the missing end drawn from the germline J gene. The gene calls are TRBV12-1 and TRBJ2-5; 10 nucleotides align to TRBD1. Germline V CDR1 and CDR2: SGHSN, HYEKVE. V shed 0 bases, J shed 6 bases, and the junction held 2 bases outside the gene matches. The CDR3 covers 14 residues. The CDR3 loop is CASSLDRGRDTQYF. The covered CDR3 bases are TGTGCCAGCTCTCTCGACAGGGGGCGCGACACCCAGTAC. The complete variable domain, with remaining parts taken from reference TRBV12-1 and TRBJ2-5, reads DSGVVQSPRHIIKEKGGRSVLTCIPISGHSNVVWYQQTLGKELKFLIQHYEKVERDKGFLPSRFSVQQFDDYHSEMNMSALELEDSAMYFCASSLDRGRDTQYFGPGTRLLVL.

A note on this clone: Genes and germline are mouse. Coverage ceases 1 residue before the CDR3 finishes, and the germline J gene fills in the end. The rearrangement uses TRBV16 and TRBJ1-1, with a weak D call TRBD1 (6 bases). This CDR3 region has 13 residues. Germline values: CDR1 SGHSA, CDR2 FRNQAP. V lost 5 bases, J lost 1 base, and 8 bases lay in between. The sequenced part of the CDR3 DNA is TGTGCAAGCAGCGAACAGGGGAACACAGAAGTCTTC. Amino acid sequence: CASSEQGNTEVF. The whole CDR3 is CASSEQGNTEVFF.

As to this clone: Genes and germline are mouse. The sequenced fragment ends 1 residue before the CDR3 boundary, so the rest is inferred from the germline J gene. This rearrangement joins TRBV13-1 to TRBJ1-4; tentatively, D is TRBD1 (6 bases). Trimming pared 1 base from V and 5 bases from J, leaving 12 bases between. The CDR3 contains 15 residues. Germline assignment: CDR1 NSHNY and CDR2 SYGAGN. CDR3: CASSDWGDTNERLFF. Incomplete CDR3 DNA: TGTGCCAGCAGTGATTGGGGGGACACTAACGAAAGATTATTT.

For this clone: Mouse germline and gene names are used. The read is 1 residue too short to cover the CDR3 end, so that end is filled in from the germline J gene. The chain employs TRBV20 and TRBJ2-7; 7 bases agree with TRBD2. J gave up 0 bases and V 5 bases, and 4 bases lay outside the gene matches. Looked up from germline, CDR1 is GFQATS and CDR2 is STVNSAI. The CDR3 runs 13 residues. The part of the CDR3 DNA that was read is TGTGGTGCTCCCCGGGGGGGCTCCTATGAACAGTAC. Its protein is CGAPRGGSYEQY. The full CDR3 protein is CGAPRGGSYEQYF.

To note about this clone: The gene symbols are mouse symbols. The read is 1 residue too short to cover the CDR3 end, so that end is filled in from the germline J gene. This chain joins TRBV26 and TRBJ1-2; D remains unclear. V was cut by 4 bases and J by 2 bases, with 5 bases left in between. There are 12 residues in the CDR3. Per the germline V gene, CDR1 is KGHPV and CDR2 is FQNQEV (reference sequence). CDR3 sequence: CASSPHNSDYTF. Incomplete CDR3 DNA: TGTGCCAGCAGTCCACATAACTCCGACTACACC.

In its sample, this clone was seen a few times. Here the gene names and germline are mouse. The read falls 1 residue short of the CDR3 end, and the missing part is taken from the germline J gene. The chain is built from TRBV20 and TRBJ1-3; D gene ambiguous. With 1 base removed from V and 0 bases from J, the gap between germline ends came to 7 bases. CDR3 size: 14 residues. In germline, CDR1 is GFQATS, CDR2 STVNSAI. CDR3 residues: CGARVQLSGNTLYF. The covered CDR3 bases are TGTGGTGCTAGGGTACAGCTTTCTGGAAATACGCTCTAT.

This clone has only a few counts. The genes and germline here are from mouse. The read ends 1 residue early relative to the CDR3; the germline J gene fills the gap. The genes are TRBV26 and TRBJ1-5, with D unclear. Germline values: CDR1 KGHPV, CDR2 FQNQEV (reference sequence). The CDR3 sequence is 13 residues long. The ends were cut back, 2 bases at V and 5 bases at J, with 7 bases in the middle. CDR3 sequence: CASSLNRDQAPLF. The CDR3 bases that were read are TGTGCCAGCAGTCTGAACAGAGACCAGGCTCCGCTT.

On this clone itself: The gene names here belong to mouse. The sequence runs out 1 residue before the end of the CDR3; the remainder is reconstructed from the germline J gene. The identical CDR3 is also encoded by other nucleotide sequences in the sample. The V gene is TRBV26, the J gene TRBJ1-1; D is undetermined. The CDR3 has 13 amino acids. Germline V gives CDR1 KGHPV, CDR2 FQNQEV (reference sequence). Trimming removed 6 bases from V and 1 base from J, with 9 bases in between. The CDR3 is CASSLGQNTEVFF. Partial CDR3 DNA: TGTGCCAGCAGCCTCGGGCAAAACACAGAAGTCTTC.

As for this clone: The gene symbols are mouse symbols. The read falls 1 residue short of the CDR3 end, and the missing part is taken from the germline J gene. J is TRBJ2-2 and V is TRBV2; D unclear. CDR3 length equals 15 residues. Germline-derived CDR1 and CDR2 are LGHNA and YSYQKL. The ends were cut back, 1 base at V and 3 bases at J, with 9 bases in the middle. The CDR3 DNA, read in part, is TGTGCCAGCAGCCAAGGCAGGCCGGACACCGGGCAGCTCTAC. Translating gives CASSQGRPDTGQLY. The CDR3 as a whole reads CASSQGRPDTGQLYF.

To note about this clone: Mouse gene names apply. Read sequence stops 1 residue before the CDR3 end, and the germline J gene provides the missing end. The rearrangement joins TRBV13-2 to TRBJ2-5, with unresolved D. CDR3 length: 15 residues. The germline gives CDR1 NNHNN, CDR2 SYGAGS (reference sequence). Trimming shortened V by 0 bases and J by 1 base, and 9 bases separated the two germline ends. This chain's CDR3 is CASGDAWAYQDTQYF. CDR3 DNA, as far as it was read: TGTGCCAGCGGTGATGCATGGGCCTACCAAGACACCCAGTAC.

Within the sample, this clone is medium-sized. The gene names given are mouse names. The read ends 1 residue shy of where the CDR3 ends; the end is completed using the germline J gene. J is TRBJ2-7 and V is TRBV1, with TRBD1 as a possible D gene (6 bases). Trimming took 1 base from V and 0 from J, leaving 10 bases between them. The CDR3 has 15 residues. CDR1 is NSQYPW, CDR2 LRSPGD, per germline (reference sequence). This CDR3 reads CTCSAVGGSSYEQYF. The DNA read from the CDR3 is TGCACCTGCAGTGCAGTAGGGGGTAGCTCCTATGAACAGTAC.

Points on this clone: Genes and germline are mouse. The CDR3 is cut off 1 residue early in the read; its end comes from the germline J gene. The chain has TRBV26 and TRBJ1-6; D is ambiguous. TRBJ1-6 belongs to the ORF category, with a function that is uncertain. The CDR3 covers 13 residues. With 8 bases removed from V and 0 bases from J, the gap between germline ends came to 5 bases. Per the germline V gene, CDR1 is KGHPV and CDR2 is FQNQEV (reference sequence). Partial CDR3 DNA: TGTGCCAGCGCTAGTTCCTATAATTCGCCCCTCTAC. The encoded protein is CASASSYNSPLY. From start to end, the CDR3 is CASASSYNSPLYF.

Notes on this clone: Gene names denote mouse genes. The CDR3 end lies 1 residue beyond the end of the read and is filled in from the germline J gene. The chain is built from TRBV24 and TRBJ2-1; 9 positions agree with TRBD2. The trim removed 1 base at V and 7 bases at J, leaving 5 bases unmatched. The CDR3 has 15 amino acids. Germline CDR1 and CDR2: KGHTA and FRNEEI. The DNA read from the CDR3 is TGTGCCAGCAGTCTGTCGCTGGGGGGGTGGGCTGAGCAGTTC. Translated: CASSLSLGGWAEQF. The full CDR3 reads CASSLSLGGWAEQFF.

In the case of this clone: Gene names denote mouse genes. The read ends 1 residue shy of where the CDR3 ends; the end is completed using the germline J gene. The rearrangement joins TRBV15 to TRBJ1-5; possible D gene TRBD1, 5 bases. From germline, CDR1 is SGHND and CDR2 FRSKSL. The CDR3 consists of 14 residues. Trimming took 1 base from V and 2 from J, leaving 6 bases between them. The sequenced CDR3 bases are TGTGCCAGCAGTTTAGGGGGGGACAACCAGGCTCCGCTT. Translated: CASSLGGDNQAPL. Given in full, the CDR3 is CASSLGGDNQAPLF.

In regard to this clone: Here the gene names and germline are mouse. The read finishes 1 residue shy of the CDR3 end, and the germline J gene is used to complete it. The chain uses TRBV26 and TRBJ2-7, with 8 bases fitting TRBD2. In germline, CDR1 is KGHPV, CDR2 FQNQEV (reference sequence). The V and J ends lost 3 bases and 2 bases, in that order; junction bases with no gene match: 0. The CDR3 has 13 residues. This CDR3 reads CASSLWGAYEQYF. The sequenced part of the CDR3 DNA is TGTGCCAGCAGTCTCTGGGGGGCCTATGAACAGTAC.

A note on this clone: These gene names are mouse names. The read is 1 residue too short to cover the CDR3 end, so that end is filled in from the germline J gene. This chain joins TRBV5 and TRBJ2-5; 8 bases are a match to TRBD1. The CDR3 spans 16 residues. Looked up from germline, CDR1 is LGHNA and CDR2 is YNLKQL (reference sequence). J was trimmed by 3 bases and V by 0 bases; bases with no gene match: 5. This chain's CDR3 is CASSQEGQGGQDTQYF. The sequenced CDR3 bases are TGTGCCAGCAGCCAAGAAGGACAGGGAGGGCAAGACACCCAGTAC.

With regard to this clone: The genes are named according to mouse. Read sequence stops 1 residue before the CDR3 end, and the germline J gene provides the missing end. The chain employs TRBV3 and TRBJ1-4, with TRBD1 as a possible D gene (6 bases). The CDR3 has 15 residues. V dropped 1 base and J dropped 3 bases, with 9 bases sitting between them. Per germline, CDR1 SNHLY and CDR2 FYNGKV (reference sequence). The CDR3 is CASSLGGGPNERLFF. CDR3 bases read: TGTGCCAGCAGCTTAGGAGGGGGGCCCAACGAAAGATTATTT. Based on the CDR3 plus reference TRBV3 and TRBJ1-4, the full variable domain is GPKVLQIPSHQIIDMGQMVTLNCDPVSNHLYFYWYKQILGQQMEFLVNFYNGKVMEKSKLFKDQFSVERPDGSYFTLKIQPTALEDSAVYFCASSLGGGPNERLFFGHGTKLSVL.

This clone counts as large (0.1 to 1%). The listed genes are named as in mouse. The read ends 1 residue early relative to the CDR3; the germline J gene fills the gap. The chain carries TRBV15 and TRBJ1-2, with unresolved D. Germline V gene sequence: CDR1 SGHND, CDR2 FRSKSL. V lost 2 bases and J lost 0, with 4 bases in between. The length of the CDR3 is 13 residues. The CDR3 sequence: CASSLSANSDYTF. The part of the CDR3 DNA that was read is TGTGCCAGCAGTTTAAGTGCAAACTCCGACTACACC.

Worth noting for this clone: An end of the junction does not agree with germline; a read error may underlie this. Each gene name is a mouse one. The read ends 1 residue before the CDR3 terminus; that terminus is restored from the germline J gene. The rearrangement joins TRBV31 to TRBJ1-2, with unresolved D. The CDR3 sequence is 12 residues long. From germline, CDR1 is GKSSPN and CDR2 SITVG. CDR3: CAWRGANPDYTF. CDR3 bases read: TGTGCCTGGAGGGGTGCAAACCCCGACTACACC.

Concerning this clone: The genes and germline here are from mouse. The read finishes 1 residue shy of the CDR3 end, and the germline J gene is used to complete it. This rearrangement joins TRBV1 to TRBJ2-4; D gene uncertain. V dropped 3 bases and J dropped 0 bases, with 7 bases sitting between them. This CDR3 has 14 amino acids. Germline V gene data show CDR1 as NSQYPW and CDR2 as LRSPGD (reference sequence). CDR3 loop: CTCSAQISQNTLYF. The CDR3 bases that were read are TGCACCTGCAGTGCCCAGATTAGTCAAAACACCTTGTAC.

Regarding this clone: The germline and genes are mouse ones. Sequencing ends 1 residue short of the CDR3 end; the germline J gene provides the rest. This chain uses TRBV14 with TRBJ1-4; TRBD1 matches 11 bases. CDR3 length equals 15 residues. Germline-derived CDR1 and CDR2 are SGHDT and FRDEAV. J gave up 7 bases and V 1 base, and 3 bases lay outside the gene matches. The CDR3 sequence: CASSFRDRGAERLFF. The sequenced CDR3 bases are TGTGCCAGCAGTTTCAGGGACAGGGGGGCCGAAAGATTATTT.

For this clone: These gene names are mouse names. Sequencing ends 1 residue short of the CDR3 end; the germline J gene provides the rest. The genes are TRBV31 and TRBJ1-1, with 10 bases fitting TRBD1. CDR3 length: 14 amino acids. The junction had 4 bases not matched to a gene; V was cut back by 1 base and J by 5 bases. The germline V gene encodes CDR1 GKSSPN and CDR2 SITVG. The CDR3 bases that were read are TGTGCCTGGAGTCCTCCGGGACAGGGGACAGAAGTCTTC. It codes for CAWSPPGQGTEVF. In full, the CDR3 is CAWSPPGQGTEVFF.

About this clone: Any gene name here is a mouse gene name. The CDR3 extends 1 residue past the end of the read, so its final part is completed from the germline J gene. The V and J genes are TRBV14 and TRBJ2-5; D possibly corresponds to TRBD1 (6 bases). CDR1 and CDR2 (germline): SGHDT, FRDEAV. Trimming removed 2 bases at V and 2 bases at J, with 9 bases between. This CDR3 has 14 residues. CDR3 DNA, as far as it was read: TGTGCCAGCAGTTTAGGAGGGGGCCAAGACACCCAGTAC. Translation: CASSLGGGQDTQY. The full CDR3 reads CASSLGGGQDTQYF.

This clone was observed a few times. Each gene name is a mouse one. Read sequence stops 1 residue before the CDR3 end, and the germline J gene provides the missing end. V is TRBV26 and J is TRBJ2-1, with 11 bases matching TRBD2. Germline assignment: CDR1 KGHPV and CDR2 FQNQEV (reference sequence). The V and J ends lost 5 bases and 7 bases, in that order; junction bases with no gene match: 4. The CDR3 is made up of 14 amino acids. Partial CDR3 DNA: TGTGCCAGCAGTTGGGACTGGGGGAGGGCTGAGCAGTTC. This sequence encodes CASSWDWGRAEQF. The full-length CDR3 reads as CASSWDWGRAEQFF.

With regard to this clone: Genes and germline are mouse. The sequence runs out 1 residue before the end of the CDR3; the remainder is reconstructed from the germline J gene. The rearrangement links TRBV20 to TRBJ2-1; D assignment may be TRBD1 or TRBD2 (5 bases each). CDR3 size: 14 residues. The germline V gene has CDR1 GFQATS and CDR2 STVNSAI. V was pared by 2 bases and J by 5 bases, with 13 bases between. CDR3 protein: CGARPRGRDAEQFF. CDR3 bases read: TGTGGTGCTAGGCCCCGGGGGAGAGATGCTGAGCAGTTC.

In the case of this clone: Gene names are the mouse ones. The read falls 1 residue short of the CDR3 end, and the missing part is taken from the germline J gene. The chain employs TRBV12-2 and TRBJ1-4, with TRBD1 matching over 9 bases. J gave up 3 bases and V 4 bases, and 5 bases lay outside the gene matches. The V gene's germline CDR1 is SGHLS and CDR2 HYDKME. The CDR3 runs 15 residues. CDR3: CASSLGTGPNERLFF. The DNA read from the CDR3 is TGTGCCAGCTCCCTCGGGACAGGGCCCAACGAAAGATTATTT.

With respect to this clone: Gene names and germline refer to mouse. CDR3 DNA, as far as it was read: TGTGCCAGCAGCCAAGAAATAACTGGGGGGCTAGAAACGCTGTAT. Residues: CASSQEITGGLETLY. The entire CDR3 protein reads CASSQEITGGLETLYF. The V gene is TRBV2, the J gene TRBJ2-3; 9 bases match TRBD2. The CDR3 extends 1 residue past the end of the read, so its final part is completed from the germline J gene. CDR3 length: 16 amino acids. V was clipped by 0 bases and J by 5 bases; unmatched bases: 6. Germline V gene data show CDR1 as LGHNA and CDR2 as YSYQKL.